This TCR beta chain was sequenced in a study of T cell repertoires in cytomegalovirus infection. TCRdb re-called the reads with MiXCR, one entry per CDR3 protein. The table lists about 180,000 distinct CDR3 sequences, about 18% of them singletons. Trimming took off 3 bases at V and 2 bases at J, with 18 bases between the two ends. The CDR3 has 17 residues. The germline V gene encodes CDR1 SGHVS and CDR2 FQNEAQ. V gene TRBV7-8 combines with J gene TRBJ2-3, with a weak D call TRBD2 (6 bases). Sequenced input: CD8+ T cells from PBMCs. This clonotype was obtained from a human donor in good health (CMV status not recorded). Some clones in this sample may be carry-over from other donors' samples. CDR3 in amino acids: CASSLVDPGVNTDTQYF. The CDR3 DNA is TGTGCCAGCAGCTTGGTTGATCCGGGAGTCAACACAGATACGCAGTATTTT.